This T cell receptor beta chain was recorded in a study of blood T cell repertoires in COVID-19. Overall study: Collection of acute and convalescent COVID-19 samples took place in the United States, Italy and Spain. Sample material is recorded as cDNA or gDNA derived from T cells, B-cell-depleted T cells, or PBMCs.

This CDR3 has 15 residues. The germline V gene encodes CDR1 LGHDT and CDR2 YNNKEL (reference sequence). J gave up 7 bases and V 6 bases, and 8 bases lay outside the gene matches. Under the authors' procedure: Researchers report that nucleated cell counts were estimated from reference gene primer amplification. Here immunoSEQ multiplex PCR was the method, and the copy in TCRdb shows in-frame clones only, minus some. Clone size and the V and J calls come from that table; the DNA yielded D and trimming. The data show around 150,000 clones, with roughly nine tenths seen just once and over 0.85% held by the top ten.

The sequenced material came from peripheral blood. This receptor was taken from a man aged 18-30 years with acute or convalescent COVID-19. This rearrangement joins TRBV3-1 (or the pseudogene TRBV3-2) to TRBJ2-1, with 11 bases matching TRBD1. CDR3: CASSTGTGGGNEQFF. The CDR3 DNA is TGTGCCAGCAGTACCGGGACAGGGGGAGGTAATGAGCAGTTCTTC.